This T cell receptor beta chain appears in the sequencing data of a study of blood T cell repertoires in COVID-19. The method was immunoSEQ multiplex PCR; TCRdb's version includes in-frame clones alone and lacks a portion of them. This table has some 400,000 clones, around 87% appearing once. Germline-derived CDR1 and CDR2 are KGHDR and SFDVKD. Trimming removed 3 bases from V and 5 bases from J, with 15 bases in between. CDR3 length: 15 amino acids. The sequencing input was peripheral blood. The sequence was collected from a human donor in a cohort sampled during active COVID-19. The V call is TRBV24-1, the J call TRBJ2-5, with D possibly matching TRBD2 (5 bases). The CDR3 is CATSDATARGETQYF. The CDR3 region has the DNA TGTGCCACCAGTGATGCTACAGCGAGAGGGGAGACCCAGTACTTC.